Below, 4 T cell receptor beta chains from the same sample are listed, as sequenced in a study of cytomegalovirus exposure and HLA in healthy donors. PCR involved 60 Vbeta and 13 Jbeta primers. Method: immunoSEQ multiplex PCR; TCRdb's copy keeps in-frame clones and lacks some. The sample lists 160,000 or so clones; approximately 80% were seen once. The specimen sequenced was PBMCs. Source of these receptors: a man between 45 and 60 years old in good health and CMV-seropositive.

This chain links TRBV2 with TRBJ2-5; 7 positions match TRBD1. Germline values: CDR1 SNHLY, CDR2 FYNNEI. CDR3 length: 13 residues. V lost 5 bases, J lost 6 bases, and 6 bases stayed unmatched. CDR3 nucleotides: TGTGCCAGCAGTCAGACAGGGCGACAGACCCAGTACTTC. Its protein product is CASSQTGRQTQYF. The complete variable domain, with remaining parts taken from reference TRBV2 and TRBJ2-5, reads EPEVTQTPSHQVTQMGQEVILRCVPISNHLYFYWYRQILGQKVEFLVSFYNNEISEKSEIFDDQFSVERPDGSNFTLKIRSTKLEDSAMYFCASSQTGRQTQYFGPGTRLLVL.

The V and J genes are TRBV27 and TRBJ1-6, with 8 nucleotides matching TRBD1. The CDR3 contains 15 residues. Germline V gene sequence: CDR1 MNHEY, CDR2 SMNVEV (reference sequence). J gave up 6 bases and V 2 bases, and 3 bases lay outside the gene matches. This CDR3 reads CASSLQGAVNSPLHF. The CDR3 coding sequence is TGTGCCAGCAGTTTACAGGGGGCGGTTAATTCACCCCTCCACTTT.

The J gene is TRBJ1-1, the V gene TRBV9, with TRBD1 matching 11 bases. The junction had 2 bases not matched to a gene; V was cut back by 3 bases and J by 4 bases. Germline V gene lookup returns CDR1 SGDLS and CDR2 YYNGEE. The length of the CDR3 is 14 residues. CDR3 bases: TGTGCCAGCAGCGCGGGGACAGGGGGCACTGAAGCTTTCTTT. It is translated as CASSAGTGGTEAFF.

This chain's CDR3 is CASSVTGSTVEKLFF. The CDR3 DNA is TGTGCCAGCAGCGTAACAGGGAGTACGGTTGAAAAACTGTTTTTT. This chain links TRBV7-9 with TRBJ1-4; D is possibly TRBD1 (6 bases). The CDR3 is made up of 15 amino acids. Looked up from germline, CDR1 is SEHNR and CDR2 is FQNEAQ (reference sequence). V gave up 5 bases and J gave up 7 bases, with 17 bases separating them.